These T cell receptor beta chains were read from a single sample in a study of blood T cell repertoires in COVID-19. Here immunoSEQ multiplex PCR was the method, and the copy in TCRdb shows in-frame clones only, minus some. Of some 150,000 clones listed, about nine tenths are singletons. The sequencing input was PBMCs or T cells enriched from blood (not recorded which). These receptors all come from a woman aged 18 to 35 who had recovered from COVID-19. CDR3s include the opening cysteine and the closing phenylalanine or tryptophan. D genes are given only for firm matches. Clone size is not always given. Where it is, it says once, few, many or a class for expanded clones.

D gene: -
V gene: TRBV27
J gene: TRBJ1-2
clone size: -
CDR3 DNA: TGTGCCAGCAGTGTCAGGGCCAACTATGGCTACACCTTC
CDR3 protein: CASSVRANYGYTF

D gene: TRBD1
V gene: TRBV27
J gene: TRBJ2-7
clone size: -
CDR3 DNA: TGTGCCAGCCGACCGGGACAGGGCTACGAGCAGTACTTC
CDR3 protein: CASRPGQGYEQYF

D gene: -
V gene: TRBV13
J gene: TRBJ1-2
clone size: -
CDR3 DNA: TGTGCCAGCGAACGGGGGAACTATGGCTACACCTTC
CDR3 protein: CASERGNYGYTF

D gene: -
V gene: TRBV29-1
J gene: TRBJ2-7
clone size: -
CDR3 DNA: TGCAGCGTTAAGGACAACTCCTACGAGCAGTACTTC
CDR3 protein: CSVKDNSYEQYF

D gene: TRBD2
V gene: TRBV6-5
J gene: TRBJ2-7
clone size: -
CDR3 DNA: TGTGCCAGCAGCGCTGTAGCGGGTGGCTCCTACGAGCAGTACTTC
CDR3 protein: CASSAVAGGSYEQYF

D gene: TRBD2
V gene: TRBV28
J gene: TRBJ2-2
clone size: -
CDR3 DNA: TGTGCCAGCAAGGCGGGAGGGCCAGACACCGGGGAGCTGTTTTTT
CDR3 protein: CASKAGGPDTGELFF

D gene: TRBD2
V gene: TRBV19
J gene: TRBJ2-7
clone size: once
CDR3 DNA: TGTGCCAGTAGGGGAACCGGACTAGCGGGAAGCGCCTACGAGCAGTACTTC
CDR3 protein: CASRGTGLAGSAYEQYF

D gene: -
V gene: TRBV30
J gene: TRBJ1-1
clone size: few
CDR3 DNA: TGTGCCTGGAGTCTCCCCCCGAACACTGAAGCTTTCTTT
CDR3 protein: CAWSLPPNTEAFF

D gene: -
V gene: TRBV30
J gene: TRBJ1-1
clone size: -
CDR3 DNA: TGTGCCTGGAGTGTACTGGAGGGTGCTGAAGCTTTCTTT
CDR3 protein: CAWSVLEGAEAFF

D gene: -
V gene: TRBV7-2
J gene: TRBJ2-2
clone size: -
CDR3 DNA: TGTGCCAGCAGCTTATTGCGGGGACCCCCCACCGGGGAGCTGTTTTTT
CDR3 protein: CASSLLRGPPTGELFF

D gene: TRBD2
V gene: TRBV5-6
J gene: TRBJ2-7
clone size: -
CDR3 DNA: TGTGCCAGCAGCGCGGGACTAGCGCTCGAGCAGTACTTC
CDR3 protein: CASSAGLALEQYF

D gene: TRBD2
V gene: TRBV4-1
J gene: TRBJ2-2
clone size: -
CDR3 DNA: TGCGCCAGCAGCTCCCAGGGAGGGTCCGGGGAGCTGTTTTTT
CDR3 protein: CASSSQGGSGELFF